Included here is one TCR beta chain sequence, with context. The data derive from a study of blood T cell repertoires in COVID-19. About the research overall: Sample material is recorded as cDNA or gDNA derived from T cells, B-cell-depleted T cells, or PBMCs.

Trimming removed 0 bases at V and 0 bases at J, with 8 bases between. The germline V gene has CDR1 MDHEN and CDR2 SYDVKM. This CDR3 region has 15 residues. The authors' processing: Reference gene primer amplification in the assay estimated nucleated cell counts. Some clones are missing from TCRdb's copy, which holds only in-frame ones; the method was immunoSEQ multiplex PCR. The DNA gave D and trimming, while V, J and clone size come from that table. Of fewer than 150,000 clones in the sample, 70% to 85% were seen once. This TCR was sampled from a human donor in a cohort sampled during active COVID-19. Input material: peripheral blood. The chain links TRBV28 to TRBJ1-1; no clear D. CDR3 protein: CASSLWARMNTEAFF. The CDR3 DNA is TGTGCCAGCAGTTTATGGGCCCGAATGAACACTGAAGCTTTCTTT. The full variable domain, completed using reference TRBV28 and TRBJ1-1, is DVKVTQSSRYLVKRTGEKVFLECVQDMDHENMFWYRQDPGLGLRLIYFSYDVKMKEKGDIPEGYSVSREKKERFSLILESASTNQTSMYLCASSLWARMNTEAFFGQGTRLTVV.